Shown below are 10 T cell receptor beta chains from a single sample sequenced in a study of technical replicates of blood from a handful of donors. Only in-frame clones appear in the TCRdb table, and some are missing; sequencing was by immunoSEQ multiplex PCR. This table holds around 95,000 clones, 85% to 95% found once. The specimen sequenced was T cells isolated from PBMCs. The receptors derive from a human donor in good health.

This clone appeared a single time. CDR3 amino acids: CASSIQVSGYPGELFF. In nucleotides, the CDR3 is TGTGCCAGCAGCATACAGGTCTCAGGGTATCCCGGGGAGCTGTTTTTT. The gene calls are TRBV7-3 and TRBJ2-2; D is possibly TRBD1 (5 bases). CDR1 is SGHTA and CDR2 is FQGTGA in the germline V gene. This CDR3 is built from 16 residues. The germline V and J ends were trimmed by 5 bases and 6 bases, with 19 bases remaining between them.

This clone was picked up one time. V is TRBV11-2 and J is TRBJ2-1; the match to TRBD2 covers 7 bases. The junction had 7 bases not matched to a gene; V was cut back by 5 bases and J by 0 bases. Germline CDR1 reads SGHAT; CDR2 reads FQNNGV. The CDR3 consists of 16 residues. Written as DNA, the CDR3 is TGTGCCAGCAGCCCCCATGGCGGGGGCTCCTACAATGAGCAGTTCTTC. Protein product: CASSPHGGGSYNEQFF.

This rearrangement joins TRBV6-6 to TRBJ1-1, with TRBD1 matching over 9 bases. The V and J ends lost 4 bases and 1 base, in that order; junction bases with no gene match: 1. CDR3 length: 14 residues. Germline loops: CDR1 MNHNY, CDR2 SVGAGI (reference sequence). The CDR3 spells CASSLDRGNTEAFF. The CDR3 coding sequence is TGTGCCAGCAGTTTGGACAGGGGGAACACTGAAGCTTTCTTT.

The rearrangement uses TRBV7-3 and TRBJ2-1; 7 nucleotides align to TRBD1. Germline CDR1 reads SGHTA; CDR2 reads FQGTGA. CDR3 length: 15 amino acids. J gave up 3 bases and V 6 bases, and 8 bases lay outside the gene matches. The CDR3 DNA sequence: TGTGCCAGCAGTCTAGACAGGGCTGACTACAATGAGCAGTTCTTC. Protein product: CASSLDRADYNEQFF. The full variable domain, rest sourced from reference TRBV7-3 and TRBJ2-1, is GAGVSQTPSNKVTEKGKYVELRCDPISGHTALYWYRQSLGQGPEFLIYFQGTGAADDSGLPNDRFFAVRPEGSVSTLKIQRTERGDSAVYLCASSLDRADYNEQFFGPGTRLTVL.

The chain links TRBV2 to TRBJ1-1; D is unresolved. V was cut by 5 bases and J by 3 bases, with 4 bases left in between. Germline-derived CDR1 and CDR2 are SNHLY and FYNNEI. This CDR3 is 11 amino acids long. DNA for the CDR3: TGTGCCAGCAGTAGAGACACTGAAGCTTTCTTT. Residues: CASSRDTEAFF. Full variable domain (remainder filled in from reference TRBV2 and TRBJ1-1): EPEVTQTPSHQVTQMGQEVILRCVPISNHLYFYWYRQILGQKVEFLVSFYNNEISEKSEIFDDQFSVERPDGSNFTLKIRSTKLEDSAMYFCASSRDTEAFFGQGTRLTVV.

This sequence joins TRBV5-4 and TRBJ2-2; TRBD2 is a possible D gene (5 bases). The CDR3 totals 13 residues. V was trimmed by 2 bases and J by 5 bases, leaving 7 bases between them. Looked up from germline, CDR1 is SGHNT and CDR2 is YYREEE (reference sequence). CDR3 in DNA: TGTGCCAGCAGCTTAAGGGAGACCGGGGAGCTGTTTTTT. Translating it yields CASSLRETGELFF. The variable domain in full, completed from reference TRBV5-4 and TRBJ2-2, reads ETGVTQSPTHLIKTRGQQVTLRCSSQSGHNTVSWYQQALGQGPQFIFQYYREEENGRGNFPPRFSGLQFPNYSSELNVNALELDDSALYLCASSLRETGELFFGEGSRLTVL.

As concerns this clone: This specimen includes other DNA sequences encoding the same CDR3. The chain links TRBV9 to TRBJ2-1; tentatively, D is TRBD1 (5 bases). V lost 0 bases and J 7 bases, leaving 14 bases between the germline ends. The CDR3 covers 15 residues. Germline loops: CDR1 SGDLS, CDR2 YYNGEE. The CDR3 here is CASSVGQGRGNEQFF. CDR3 sequence (DNA): TGTGCCAGCAGCGTAGGGCAGGGAAGGGGAAATGAGCAGTTCTTC.

The CDR3 region is CASSLSGTSGTYEQYF. The CDR3 DNA reads TGTGCCAGCAGCTTATCCGGGACTAGCGGTACCTACGAGCAGTACTTC. V is TRBV11-3 and J is TRBJ2-7; TRBD2 aligns across 11 bases. Germline V gene lookup returns CDR1 SGHNT and CDR2 YENEEA. J was trimmed by 2 bases and V by 2 bases; bases with no gene match: 5. There are 16 residues in the CDR3. Using reference TRBV11-3 and TRBJ2-7 for the parts outside the CDR3, the full variable domain is EAGVVQSPRYKIIEKKQPVAFWCNPISGHNTLYWYLQNLGQGPELLIRYENEEAVDDSQLPKDRFSAERLKGVDSTLKIQPAELGDSAVYLCASSLSGTSGTYEQYFGPGTRLTVT.

This clone was detected only once. The rearrangement uses TRBV5-1 and TRBJ2-7; 10 bases line up with TRBD1. Trimming at V came to 2 bases and at J to 2 bases, leaving 4 bases not matched to a gene. This CDR3 spans 15 amino acids. Germline CDR1 SGHRS, CDR2 YFSETQ. The CDR3: CASSFRQGATYEQYF. The CDR3 DNA sequence: TGCGCCAGCAGCTTTAGACAGGGGGCCACCTACGAGCAGTACTTC.

The chain has TRBV9 and TRBJ2-2; a possible D gene is TRBD1 (7 bases). CDR1 SGDLS and CDR2 YYNGEE come from the germline V gene. Trimming pared 4 bases from V and 3 bases from J, leaving 13 bases between. This CDR3 region has 15 residues. The CDR3 loop reads CASSPGGMDTGELFF. The CDR3 nucleotides read TGTGCCAGCAGCCCAGGGGGGATGGACACCGGGGAGCTGTTTTTT.